This is a list of T cell receptor beta chains from one sample in a study of OX40 agonist ivuxolimab in advanced cancers. Produced via immunoSEQ multiplex PCR; TCRdb's table is partial and in-frame only. The data hold 83,000 or so clones, with about 86% observed a single time. The material was CD4+ or CD8+ T cells sorted from blood, obtained in a trial of the OX40 agonist ivuxolimab. Receptors originate from an adult with an advanced solid tumor such as melanoma, head and neck, liver or kidney cancer. CDR3s include the opening cysteine and the closing phenylalanine or tryptophan. The D gene is left open where the match is weak. Not all rows give a size; the values are once, few, many and, for expanded clones, a class.

clone size,J gene,D gene,V gene,CDR3 protein,CDR3 DNA
.,TRBJ2-3,.,TRBV5-1,CASSIEGRTDTQYF,TGCGCCAGCAGCATCGAGGGCCGCACAGATACGCAGTATTTT
.,TRBJ2-7,.,TRBV2,CASSEGGISYEQYF,TGTGCCAGCAGTGAAGGGGGGATCTCCTACGAGCAGTACTTC
few,TRBJ2-1,.,TRBV20-1,CSAWRDLGLFF,TGCAGCGCATGGAGGGATCTCGGGTTGTTCTTC
.,TRBJ1-6,TRBD1,TRBV6-5,CASRIQGGPLHF,TGTGCCAGCAGAATACAGGGGGGCCCCCTCCACTTT
few,TRBJ1-1,.,TRBV2,CASSPRQVPSEAFF,TGTGCCAGCAGCCCTAGACAGGTTCCATCTGAAGCTTTCTTT
.,TRBJ1-3,.,TRBV6-6,CASSDRYSGNTIYF,TGTGCCAGCAGTGACAGGTACTCTGGAAACACCATATATTTT
.,TRBJ1-6,.,TRBV18,CAGSRAFDTLHF,TGTGCCGGCTCCCGGGCCTTTGATACCCTCCACTTT
.,TRBJ1-1,.,TRBV4-1,CASSHRSGREGRQTEAFF,TGCGCCAGCAGCCATCGATCGGGCAGGGAAGGGCGACAGACTGAAGCTTTCTTT
.,TRBJ1-1,TRBD1,TRBV19,CASSRGNDRDTEAFF,TGTGCCAGTAGTAGGGGGAACGACAGGGACACTGAAGCTTTCTTT
.,TRBJ2-7,.,TRBV28,CASTSLLAGISYEQYF,TGTGCCAGCACCTCACTGCTGGCGGGCATCTCCTACGAGCAGTACTTC
.,TRBJ2-3,TRBD2,TRBV6-1,CASSEVARGDTDTQYF,TGTGCCAGCAGTGAAGTGGCGCGGGGGGACACAGATACGCAGTATTTT
.,TRBJ2-7,TRBD1,TRBV28,CASSFWGTGTGYEQYF,TGTGCCAGCAGTTTTTGGGGGACAGGGACGGGGTACGAGCAGTACTTC
.,TRBJ2-6,TRBD2,TRBV5-4,CASSTPGLAGGPPLAF,TGTGCCAGCAGCACCCCGGGACTAGCGGGGGGTCCCCCCCTGGCTTTC
.,TRBJ2-3,TRBD1,TRBV5-1,CASSFTGQGTDTQYF,TGCGCCAGCAGCTTTACGGGACAGGGGACAGATACGCAGTATTTT
.,TRBJ2-1,TRBD2,TRBV4-2,CASSQAGGGQFF,TGTGCCAGCAGCCAAGCGGGGGGTGGGCAGTTCTTC
.,TRBJ2-7,TRBD2,TRBV11-2,CASSPGLGDEQYF,TGTGCCAGCAGCCCAGGACTAGGCGACGAGCAGTACTTC
.,TRBJ1-6,.,TRBV5-4,CASSLDPGGGSPLHF,TGTGCCAGCAGCTTGGATCCAGGAGGTGGGTCACCCCTCCACTTT
.,TRBJ2-7,.,TRBV7-2,CASSFTGPYEQYF,TGTGCCAGCAGCTTCACAGGACCCTACGAGCAGTACTTC
.,TRBJ1-4,.,TRBV7-9,CASSLGVREKLFF,TGTGCCAGCAGCTTAGGGGTTCGTGAAAAACTGTTTTTT